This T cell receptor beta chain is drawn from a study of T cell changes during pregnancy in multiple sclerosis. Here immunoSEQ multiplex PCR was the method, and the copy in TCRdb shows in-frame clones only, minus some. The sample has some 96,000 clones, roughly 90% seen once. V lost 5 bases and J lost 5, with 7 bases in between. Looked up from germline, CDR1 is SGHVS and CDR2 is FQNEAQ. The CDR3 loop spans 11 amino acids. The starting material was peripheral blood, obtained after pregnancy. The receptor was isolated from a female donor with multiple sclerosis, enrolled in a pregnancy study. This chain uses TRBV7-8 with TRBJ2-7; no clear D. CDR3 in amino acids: CASSPLDEQYF. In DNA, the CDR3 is TGTGCCAGCAGCCCCCTTGACGAGCAGTACTTC.